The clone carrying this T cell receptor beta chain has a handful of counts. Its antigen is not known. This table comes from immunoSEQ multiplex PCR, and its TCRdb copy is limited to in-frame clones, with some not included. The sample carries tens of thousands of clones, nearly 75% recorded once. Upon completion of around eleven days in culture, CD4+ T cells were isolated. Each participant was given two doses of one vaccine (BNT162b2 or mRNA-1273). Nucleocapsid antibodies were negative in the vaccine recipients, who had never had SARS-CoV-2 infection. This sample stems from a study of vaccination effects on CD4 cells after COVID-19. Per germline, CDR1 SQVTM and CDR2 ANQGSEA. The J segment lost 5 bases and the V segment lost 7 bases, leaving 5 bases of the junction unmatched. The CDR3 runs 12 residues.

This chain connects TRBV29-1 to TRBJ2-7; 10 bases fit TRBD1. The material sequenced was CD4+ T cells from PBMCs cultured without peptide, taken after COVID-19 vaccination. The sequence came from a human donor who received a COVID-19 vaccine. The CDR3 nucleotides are TGCAGCGGACAGGGGGCCCTTAACGAGCAGTACGTC. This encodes CSGQGALNEQYV.